A single sample is the source of the 19 T cell receptor beta chains below, sequenced in a study of OX40 agonist ivuxolimab in advanced cancers. Generated by immunoSEQ multiplex PCR, the TCRdb table keeps only in-frame clones and is missing some. The sample includes about 61,000 clones, about 85% of them seen just once. The sequencing here drew on CD4+ or CD8+ T cells sorted from blood, taken in a trial of the OX40 agonist ivuxolimab. Every receptor here comes from an adult with an advanced solid tumor such as melanoma, head and neck, liver or kidney cancer.

The chain has TRBV5-1 and TRBJ2-1; D is possibly TRBD1 (6 bases). V was pared by 0 bases and J by 2 bases, with 9 bases between. This CDR3 region has 15 residues. Germline V gene lookup returns CDR1 SGHRS and CDR2 YFSETQ. Here the CDR3 DNA reads TGCGCCAGCAGCTTGGAGGCAGGGGCCTACAATGAGCAGTTCTTC. Translating it yields CASSLEAGAYNEQFF.

The chain has TRBV6-6 and TRBJ2-7, with D possibly matching TRBD1 (5 bases). V lost 7 bases and J 2 bases, leaving 21 bases between the germline ends. The V gene's germline CDR1 is MNHNY and CDR2 SVGAGI (reference sequence). The CDR3 totals 16 residues. In nucleotides, the CDR3 is TGTGCCAGCATCGGACCCAGGGTCCAGGCGGCCTACGAGCAGTACTTC. It is translated as CASIGPRVQAAYEQYF.

V is TRBV19 and J is TRBJ2-1, with 8 bases aligning to TRBD1. Germline V gene sequence: CDR1 LNHDA, CDR2 SQIVND (reference sequence). With 3 bases clipped from V and 8 bases from J, the junction kept 12 bases outside the gene matches. The CDR3 extends over 16 amino acids. The CDR3 nucleotides read TGTGCCAGTAGTATGCGCCAGGGGGCACGAGGCGATGAGCAGTTCTTC. Its protein is CASSMRQGARGDEQFF. Based on the CDR3 plus reference TRBV19 and TRBJ2-1, the full variable domain is DGGITQSPKYLFRKEGQNVTLSCEQNLNHDAMYWYRQDPGQGLRLIYYSQIVNDFQKGDIAEGYSVSREKKESFPLTVTSAQKNPTAFYLCASSMRQGARGDEQFFGPGTRLTVL.

The gene calls are TRBV5-1 and TRBJ2-7; D may be TRBD1 (5 bases). V was shortened by 0 bases and J by 5 bases, with 12 bases between the two germline ends. CDR3 length equals 14 residues. Germline loops: CDR1 SGHRS, CDR2 YFSETQ. The DNA of the CDR3 is TGCGCCAGCAGCTTGGAAGGCAGGGTAAACGAGCAGTACTTC. It yields the protein CASSLEGRVNEQYF.

In its sample, this clone was seen once. The chain employs TRBV30 and TRBJ1-1; D gene unclear. From germline, CDR1 is GTSNPN and CDR2 SVGIG (reference sequence). The CDR3 loop spans 15 amino acids. Trimming removed 0 bases at V and 3 bases at J, with 14 bases between. The CDR3 sequence: CAWSVHRAADTEAFF. CDR3 coding DNA: TGTGCCTGGAGTGTACATCGGGCAGCTGACACTGAAGCTTTCTTT.

In this sample, this clone turned up a few times. The J gene is TRBJ2-2, the V gene TRBV11-2, with D perhaps matching TRBD2 (5 bases). The V and J ends lost 5 bases and 1 base respectively, with 11 bases between them. Germline V gene sequence: CDR1 SGHAT, CDR2 FQNNGV. This CDR3 comprises 15 residues. The CDR3 reads CASSAVRGNTGELFF. The DNA of the CDR3 is TGTGCCAGCAGCGCTGTACGGGGGAACACCGGGGAGCTGTTTTTT. The full variable domain, rest sourced from reference TRBV11-2 and TRBJ2-2, is EAGVAQSPRYKIIEKRQSVAFWCNPISGHATLYWYQQILGQGPKLLIQFQNNGVVDDSQLPKDRFSAERLKGVDSTLKIQPAKLEDSAVYLCASSAVRGNTGELFFGEGSRLTVL.

The gene calls are TRBV11-2 and TRBJ1-1, with TRBD1 matching over 7 bases. Germline CDR1 is SGHAT and CDR2 is FQNNGV. This CDR3 region has 15 residues. The V gene end was trimmed by 5 bases and the J gene end by 1 base; junction bases not matched to a gene: 7. CDR3 amino acids: CASSPLQGWNTEAFF. CDR3 DNA sequence: TGTGCCAGCAGCCCACTACAGGGGTGGAACACTGAAGCTTTCTTT.

The rearrangement uses TRBV2 and TRBJ2-7; no clear D. Between the trimmed V and J ends, which lost 3 bases and 2 bases, there was a span of 14 bases. The CDR3 has 15 amino acids. The V gene's germline CDR1 is SNHLY and CDR2 FYNNEI. The CDR3 is CASSDMGIYPYEQYF. In DNA form, the CDR3 reads TGTGCCAGCAGTGATATGGGCATCTATCCCTACGAGCAGTACTTC. The full variable domain, its missing parts supplied by reference TRBV2 and TRBJ2-7, is EPEVTQTPSHQVTQMGQEVILRCVPISNHLYFYWYRQILGQKVEFLVSFYNNEISEKSEIFDDQFSVERPDGSNFTLKIRSTKLEDSAMYFCASSDMGIYPYEQYFGPGTRLTVT.

The gene calls are TRBV5-4 and TRBJ2-5; 14 nucleotides line up with TRBD2. The germline V gene encodes CDR1 SGHNT and CDR2 YYREEE (reference sequence). The CDR3 spans 16 residues. V gave up 3 bases and J gave up 5 bases; unmatched junction bases: 6. Here the CDR3 reads CASSWTSGGSKETQYF. The CDR3 DNA follows: TGTGCCAGCAGCTGGACTAGCGGGGGGTCCAAGGAGACCCAGTACTTC.

The V call is TRBV4-1, the J call TRBJ1-1; D is ambiguous. The germline gives CDR1 MGHRA, CDR2 YSYEKL. Trimming took off 1 base at V and 1 base at J, with 10 bases between the two ends. This CDR3 is 15 amino acids long. This CDR3 is CASSQVGRENTEAFF. Written as DNA, the CDR3 is TGCGCCAGCAGCCAAGTTGGGAGGGAGAACACTGAAGCTTTCTTT.

The rearrangement links TRBV5-1 to TRBJ2-2; D is unclear. CDR3 length equals 16 residues. Germline CDR1 is SGHRS and CDR2 is YFSETQ. V lost 4 bases and J lost 0, with 13 bases in between. The CDR3 DNA is TGCGCCAGCAGCAAGAGCGTGAGTACGAACACCGGGGAGCTGTTTTTT. Protein sequence: CASSKSVSTNTGELFF.

The CDR3 sequence: CASRRSGGLYNEQFF. In DNA form, the CDR3 reads TGTGCCAGTAGACGTAGCGGGGGCCTCTACAATGAGCAGTTCTTC. V gene TRBV19 combines with J gene TRBJ2-1; TRBD2 agrees at 9 bases. V shed 6 bases, J shed 3 bases, and the junction held 6 bases outside the gene matches. CDR1 is LNHDA and CDR2 is SQIVND in the germline V gene (reference sequence). This CDR3 region has 15 residues.

The rearrangement uses TRBV11-2 and TRBJ1-2, with 7 bases aligning to TRBD1. CDR3 length equals 15 residues. V trimming: 5 bases; J trimming: 4 bases; junction bases outside the gene matches: 10. Germline values: CDR1 SGHAT, CDR2 FQNNGV. CDR3 region: CASSPDRVVTYGYTF. The CDR3 DNA follows: TGTGCCAGCAGCCCCGACAGGGTCGTTACCTATGGCTACACCTTC. The full variable domain, in which reference TRBV11-2 and TRBJ1-2 provide the parts outside the CDR3, is EAGVAQSPRYKIIEKRQSVAFWCNPISGHATLYWYQQILGQGPKLLIQFQNNGVVDDSQLPKDRFSAERLKGVDSTLKIQPAKLEDSAVYLCASSPDRVVTYGYTFGSGTRLTVV.

V usage is TRBV9 and J usage is TRBJ1-1, with unresolved D. Trimming removed 4 bases at V and 1 base at J, with 14 bases between. There are 15 residues in the CDR3. Germline loops: CDR1 SGDLS, CDR2 YYNGEE. CDR3 in DNA: TGTGCCAGCAGCCCTCGAAAAGCGGAGAACACTGAAGCTTTCTTT. Protein: CASSPRKAENTEAFF.

This rearrangement joins TRBV10-2 to TRBJ2-7; 12 nucleotides agree with TRBD1. The CDR3 is 18 amino acids. Germline assignment: CDR1 WSHSY and CDR2 SAAADI. Germline trimming cut 2 bases from V and 4 bases from J; bases unmatched to any gene: 12. The CDR3 coding sequence is TGCGCCAGCAGTGAGGCCAGAGCTGGGACAGGGGGCGGGTACGAGCAGTACTTC. Translating it yields CASSEARAGTGGGYEQYF.

As DNA, the CDR3 is TGTGCCAGCAGTGGGGAAGGGCGGACAGGGAGTGGCTACACCTTC. The encoded protein is CASSGEGRTGSGYTF. The chain has TRBV2 and TRBJ1-2, with 8 nucleotides matching TRBD1. The germline gives CDR1 SNHLY, CDR2 FYNNEI. The ends lost 4 bases at V and 7 bases at J; junction bases unmatched: 11. The CDR3 loop spans 15 amino acids.

There are a few counts of this clone. The J gene is TRBJ1-6, the V gene TRBV7-9; 7 nucleotides agree with TRBD1. The junction had 6 bases not matched to a gene; V was cut back by 5 bases and J by 8 bases. CDR1 is SEHNR and CDR2 is FQNEAQ in the germline V gene (reference sequence). The CDR3 is 14 amino acids. In nucleotides, the CDR3 is TGTGCCAGCAGCCCCCAGGGGGGATATTCACCCCTCCACTTT. Translating it yields CASSPQGGYSPLHF.

The V call is TRBV27, the J call TRBJ2-7, with a possible D match to TRBD1 (5 bases). CDR1 is MNHEY, CDR2 SMNVEV, per germline (reference sequence). This CDR3 is 14 amino acids long. Trimming stripped 6 bases from V and 2 bases from J, with 14 bases between. CDR3: CASSHNARAYEQYF. CDR3 coding DNA: TGTGCCAGCAGCCACAACGCCAGGGCCTACGAGCAGTACTTC.

The chain recombines TRBV11-2 with TRBJ2-1, with D uncertain. The CDR3 consists of 13 residues. V was shortened by 3 bases and J by 15 bases, with 18 bases between the two germline ends. Germline CDR1 is SGHAT and CDR2 is FQNNGV. CDR3 residues: CASSLSRNWAGFF. In nucleotides, the CDR3 is TGTGCCAGCAGCTTGAGTCGAAATTGGGCTGGGTTCTTC.